This T cell receptor (beta chain) was captured by sequencing in a study of cytomegalovirus exposure and HLA in healthy donors. Whole-study findings and limits: Most TCR beta V segments were productive about 87% or about 30% of the time in an earlier analysis.

As to this clone: Its antigen remains unidentified. Other DNA sequences in the same sample also yield this CDR3.

This CDR3 spans 15 amino acids. Germline V gene sequence: CDR1 SGHVS, CDR2 FNYEAQ. The V and J ends lost 1 base and 0 bases, in that order; junction bases with no gene match: 3. Use of 60 Vbeta and 13 Jbeta primers characterized the PCR. The assay was immunoSEQ multiplex PCR, and TCRdb's table has in-frame clones only and misses some. Counted here are about 160,000 clones, roughly 85% occurring once; the ten biggest clones make up just under 1%. V is TRBV7-6 and J is TRBJ2-7; 7 bases are shared with TRBD1. The TCR was taken from a woman aged 50 to 60 in good health and CMV-seropositive. Source material: PBMCs. The CDR3 is CASSLDRGPSYEQYF. For the CDR3, the DNA is TGTGCCAGCAGCTTAGACAGGGGACCCTCCTACGAGCAGTACTTC.